This T cell receptor (beta chain) originates from a study of T-cell reconstitution after alpha-beta-depleted transplantation in children. This clonotype was recorded at least ten times. Its target is not known. Whole-study findings and limits: T-cell counts and diversity at one year post-transplant came mainly from newly produced T cells. It was reported that alpha-beta T cells came from several hundred expanded graft clones (about two months after transplant). The high TCRbeta diversity at day 60 in some patients came from surviving recipient T cells and thymic progenitors.

Unique molecular identifiers were incorporated when the TCRbeta library was constructed. TCRdb reprocessed the PCR reads with MiXCR, giving one entry per CDR3 protein. The data hold over 3,000 distinct CDR3 sequences, with roughly 11% observed a single time. The V gene's germline CDR1 is LNHDA and CDR2 SQIVND (reference sequence). The CDR3 sequence is 13 residues long. V was cut by 3 bases and J by 14 bases, with 19 bases left in between. The chain combines TRBV19 with TRBJ1-1; D is ambiguous. This specimen was PBMCs, mostly from graft donor cells, taken 360 days after TCRalphabeta/CD19-depleted stem cell transplant. This TCR was recovered from a patient aged 2 to 10 who had a stem cell transplant for inherited bone marrow failure, so the T cells may come from the graft donor. The CDR3 loop is CASSIPGPARAFF. CDR3 bases: TGTGCCAGTAGTATCCCCGGACCCGCGAGAGCCTTCTTT.